These T cell receptor beta chains were read from a single sample in a study of T cells in localized non-small cell lung cancer. Sequencing was performed with immunoSEQ multiplex PCR; in TCRdb, only in-frame clones are kept and a portion is missing. The profile shows around 33,000 clones, 92% of them singletons. The sequences come from peripheral blood, collected before any cancer treatment. The receptors come from a female donor of 60 years or more with stage I lung adenocarcinoma. Each CDR3 is given with its conserved first and last residue. D genes are given only for firm matches.

d_call,v_call,j_call,cdr3_aa,cdr3_nt
TRBD1,TRBV10-1,TRBJ1-1,CASSESTGGTTEAFF,TGCGCCAGCAGTGAGTCGACAGGGGGCACAACTGAAGCTTTCTTT
TRBD1,TRBV19,TRBJ1-2,CASRRDSQLYGYTF,TGTGCCAGTAGGCGGGACAGTCAACTCTATGGCTACACCTTC
.,TRBV7-9,TRBJ1-2,CASSLGAREGYTF,TGTGCCAGCAGCTTAGGGGCAAGGGAAGGCTACACCTTC
.,TRBV29-1,TRBJ1-1,CSVSRTTNTEAFF,TGCAGCGTTTCCCGGACAACGAACACTGAAGCTTTCTTT
.,TRBV11-3,TRBJ1-6,CASSPGGETSPLHF,TGTGCCAGCAGCCCTGGGGGGGAAACATCACCCCTCCACTTT
.,TRBV5-4,TRBJ1-6,CASSSNRDGVFNSPLHF,TGTGCCAGCAGCTCCAACCGGGACGGAGTATTTAATTCACCCCTCCACTTT
.,TRBV6-5,TRBJ1-2,CASSYSTGGQGYGYTF,TGTGCCAGCAGTTACTCGACTGGGGGGCAGGGATATGGCTACACCTTC
.,TRBV2,TRBJ2-2,CASSEQGRRGELFF,TGTGCCAGCAGTGAGCAGGGGAGACGGGGGGAGCTGTTTTTT
.,TRBV6-6,TRBJ2-1,CASSPETRFNEQFF,TGTGCCAGCAGTCCCGAGACTAGGTTCAATGAGCAGTTCTTC
TRBD2,TRBV9,TRBJ2-7,CASSVGSGGNYEQYF,TGTGCCAGCAGCGTAGGTAGCGGGGGAAACTACGAGCAGTACTTC
TRBD1,TRBV19,TRBJ2-3,CASSIKSGTGSLRGSTDTQYF,TGTGCCAGTAGTATAAAAAGTGGGACAGGGAGTTTGCGGGGCAGCACAGATACGCAGTATTTT
TRBD2,TRBV9,TRBJ2-5,CASSAQGLAAETQYF,TGTGCCAGCAGCGCCCAGGGACTAGCGGCTGAGACCCAGTACTTC
TRBD1,TRBV19,TRBJ1-3,CASGQRGRIYF,TGTGCCAGTGGCCAAAGGGGGCGCATATATTTT
.,TRBV9,TRBJ2-3,CASSVFREPDTQYF,TGTGCCAGCAGCGTTTTCAGGGAGCCAGATACGCAGTATTTT
.,TRBV6-6,TRBJ2-2,CASTPGHTGELFF,TGTGCCAGCACCCCGGGGCACACCGGGGAGCTGTTTTTT
.,TRBV7-9,TRBJ1-1,CAPGGIEAFF,TGTGCCCCCGGCGGAATTGAAGCTTTCTTT
.,TRBV5-1,TRBJ2-3,CASSLGPKTTDTQYF,TGCGCCAGCAGCTTGGGCCCCAAAACCACAGATACGCAGTATTTT
TRBD1,TRBV19,TRBJ2-3,CASSSGQGAVDTQYF,TGTGCCAGTAGCTCGGGACAGGGGGCAGTCGATACGCAGTATTTT
.,TRBV21-1,TRBJ1-1,CASSSLARDMNTEAFF,TGTGCCAGCAGCAGCCTAGCGAGGGATATGAACACTGAAGCTTTCTTT
.,TRBV2,TRBJ2-7,CASSERRPLSHYEQYF,TGTGCCAGCAGTGAGAGAAGACCCCTCTCCCACTACGAGCAGTACTTC
.,TRBV15,TRBJ2-7,CATSSGAAVQYF,TGTGCCACCAGCAGCGGGGCAGCGGTTCAGTACTTC
.,TRBV7-2,TRBJ1-1,CASSLWGAAFF,TGTGCCAGCAGCTTGTGGGGTGCAGCTTTCTTT
TRBD1,TRBV6-5,TRBJ1-1,CASSPGQAYTEAFF,TGTGCCAGCAGCCCGGGACAGGCGTACACTGAAGCTTTCTTT
.,TRBV11-2,TRBJ1-6,CASSPTSDSYLSPLHF,TGTGCCAGCAGCCCCACCTCGGACAGTTACCTCTCACCCCTCCACTTT
.,TRBV11-3,TRBJ1-3,CASSLDRGRPGNTIYF,TGTGCCAGCAGCTTAGATCGGGGGAGGCCTGGAAACACCATATATTTT
.,TRBV7-2,TRBJ2-7,CASRTGGGGVYEQYF,TGTGCCAGCAGAACCGGAGGGGGGGGCGTTTACGAGCAGTACTTC
.,TRBV4-1,TRBJ2-7,CASSPASSYEQYF,TGCGCCAGCAGCCCCGCGAGCTCCTACGAGCAGTACTTC
TRBD1,TRBV7-9,TRBJ1-1,CASSPRDRDSTEAFF,TGTGCCAGCAGCCCCCGGGACAGGGACAGCACTGAAGCTTTCTTT
.,TRBV5-5,TRBJ1-5,CASSPVPEQPQHF,TGTGCCAGCAGCCCTGTACCCGAACAGCCCCAGCATTTT
.,TRBV5-4,TRBJ2-1,CASSLGVAALNEQFF,TGTGCCAGCAGCTTGGGGGTAGCGGCCCTCAATGAGCAGTTCTTC
TRBD1,TRBV10-3,TRBJ1-1,CAISGGTGWDTEAFF,TGTGCCATCAGTGGGGGGACAGGGTGGGACACTGAAGCTTTCTTT
TRBD2,TRBV5-1,TRBJ2-5,CASSPGLAGGPEETQYF,TGCGCCAGCAGCCCCGGACTAGCGGGGGGGCCGGAGGAGACCCAGTACTTC
.,TRBV29-1,TRBJ2-1,CSVELLNEQFF,TGCAGCGTTGAACTTTTGAATGAGCAGTTCTTC
TRBD2,TRBV28,TRBJ2-7,CASTTLSGAPYEQYF,TGTGCCAGCACCACCCTTAGCGGGGCTCCCTACGAGCAGTACTTC
.,TRBV11-2,TRBJ2-3,CASSQPTDTQYF,TGTGCCAGCAGCCAACCCACAGATACGCAGTATTTT
.,TRBV30,TRBJ2-1,CAWSVDQYNEQFF,TGTGCCTGGAGTGTGGACCAGTACAATGAGCAGTTCTTC
.,TRBV5-1,TRBJ1-1,CASSLGGLATEAFF,TGCGCCAGCAGCTTGGGAGGGCTGGCCACTGAAGCTTTCTTT
.,TRBV7-9,TRBJ1-2,CASSLETGVNYGYTF,TGTGCCAGCAGCTTAGAGACAGGAGTCAACTATGGCTACACCTTC
.,TRBV28,TRBJ1-1,CASSLIYRAEPGAFF,TGTGCCAGCAGTTTAATCTACAGGGCTGAGCCAGGAGCTTTCTTT
.,TRBV6-1,TRBJ2-7,CASSGGLGVGEQYF,TGTGCCAGCAGTGGGGGCTTGGGGGTGGGCGAGCAGTACTTC
TRBD1,TRBV28,TRBJ1-5,CASSWDRNQPQHF,TGTGCCAGCAGTTGGGACAGGAATCAGCCCCAGCATTTT
TRBD1,TRBV29-1,TRBJ1-2,CSVGQGVGGYTF,TGCAGCGTTGGGCAGGGGGTTGGTGGCTACACCTTC